These 28 T cell receptor beta chains share one sample of origin, sequenced in a study of blood T cell repertoires in COVID-19. Profiling relied on immunoSEQ multiplex PCR, and the TCRdb table lists in-frame clones only, not all of them. The sample holds some 65,000 clones, 80% seen once. The sequenced sample was peripheral blood. The receptors here all came from a human donor in a cohort sampled during active COVID-19.

This rearrangement joins TRBV28 to TRBJ1-2; 11 bases agree with TRBD1. CDR1 is MDHEN and CDR2 is SYDVKM in the germline V gene. CDR3 size: 14 residues. Losses at the gene ends were 4 bases for V and 12 bases for J; bases not matched to a gene: 10. CDR3 sequence reads: CASSYFRGQGANTF. The CDR3 DNA is TGTGCCAGCAGTTATTTTAGAGGACAGGGGGCAAACACCTTC.

The chain recombines TRBV9 with TRBJ2-7; 11 bases fit TRBD2. J lost 2 bases, V lost 0 bases, and 22 bases had no gene match. The CDR3 is 22 amino acids. Germline V gene lookup returns CDR1 SGDLS and CDR2 YYNGEE. CDR3 DNA: TGTGCCAGCAGCGTAGCTAGCGGGAGGCTTCCCGGCTCTTATGGATTCCCCTACGAGCAGTACTTC. Amino acid sequence: CASSVASGRLPGSYGFPYEQYF. Full variable domain (outside the CDR3, taken from reference TRBV9 and TRBJ2-7): DSGVTQTPKHLITATGQRVTLRCSPRSGDLSVYWYQQSLDQGLQFLIQYYNGEERAKGNILERFSAQQFPDLHSELNLSSLELGDSALYFCASSVASGRLPGSYGFPYEQYFGPGTRLTVT.

The chain couples TRBV4-3 to TRBJ2-3; tentative D call: TRBD2 (6 bases). The CDR3 consists of 17 residues. V lost 1 base and J 6 bases, leaving 20 bases between the germline ends. The germline CDR1 and CDR2 sequences are LGHNA and YSLEER. DNA of the CDR3: TGCGCCAGCAGCCAAGCCCCCTGGGGGACTTCAGGGGATACGCAGTATTTT. Translated, it gives CASSQAPWGTSGDTQYF.

The CDR3 bases are TGTGCCAGCAGCGTAGGAACCACCGGCGCGGGAGGAGATACGCAGTATTTT. The encoded protein is CASSVGTTGAGGDTQYF. This chain links TRBV9 with TRBJ2-3; 8 bases are a match to TRBD2. The germline gives CDR1 SGDLS, CDR2 YYNGEE. V trimming: 0 bases; J trimming: 5 bases; junction bases outside the gene matches: 11. This CDR3 contains 17 residues.

The chain uses TRBV19 and TRBJ1-1, with 9 bases that match TRBD1. CDR1 is LNHDA, CDR2 SQIVND, per germline (reference sequence). This CDR3 comprises 15 residues. Unmatched junction bases numbered 9, after V lost 7 bases and J lost 3 bases. The CDR3 here is CASIPPQGAYTEAFF. For the CDR3, the DNA is TGTGCCAGTATCCCCCCACAGGGGGCGTACACTGAAGCTTTCTTT.

The chain links TRBV25-1 to TRBJ1-2, with 7 bases aligning to TRBD1. V lost 3 bases to trimming and J lost 7 bases; unmatched junction nucleotides: 11. This CDR3 comprises 15 residues. The germline CDR1 and CDR2 sequences are MGHDK and SYGVNS. As DNA, the CDR3 is TGTGCCAGCAGTGACCGACAGGGTGGGACGGCTGGCTACACCTTC. It encodes CASSDRQGGTAGYTF.

This chain connects TRBV6-2 or TRBV6-3 to TRBJ2-7; 7 bases are a match to TRBD2. V lost 4 bases and J lost 7; bases outside the gene matches: 7. CDR1 MNHEY and CDR2 SVGEGT come from the germline V gene. This CDR3 comprises 13 residues. The CDR3 loop reads CASSWEGPGEQYF. Written as DNA, the CDR3 is TGTGCCAGCAGTTGGGAGGGCCCGGGGGAGCAGTACTTC.

This clone was counted only a few times. This chain connects TRBV4-1 to TRBJ2-7, with D perhaps TRBD2 (6 bases). Deletions cut 2 bases from V and 0 bases from J, with 11 bases between. The CDR3 consists of 15 residues. Per the germline V gene, CDR1 is MGHRA and CDR2 is YSYEKL. CDR3: CASSQSRLVSYEQYF. In DNA form, the CDR3 reads TGCGCCAGCAGCCAATCTAGACTAGTCTCCTACGAGCAGTACTTC.

This clone was counted a single time. The chain links TRBV7-8 to TRBJ2-3; TRBD2 agrees at 14 bases. The germline CDR1 and CDR2 sequences are SGHVS and FQNEAQ. The CDR3 contains 19 residues. J lost 4 bases, V lost 5 bases, and 14 bases had no gene match. This CDR3 is CASSRGRVTSGRAADTQYF. In DNA, the CDR3 is TGTGCCAGCAGCCGTGGACGGGTGACTAGCGGGAGGGCGGCAGATACGCAGTATTTT. Based on the CDR3 plus reference TRBV7-8 and TRBJ2-3, the full variable domain is GAGVSQSPRYKVAKRGQDVALRCDPISGHVSLFWYQQALGQGPEFLTYFQNEAQLDKSGLPSDRFFAERPEGSVSTLKIQRTQQEDSAVYLCASSRGRVTSGRAADTQYFGPGTRLTVL.

This clone appeared once. The chain has TRBV4-3 and TRBJ2-3; TRBD1 aligns across 7 bases. Germline lookup yields CDR1 LGHNA and CDR2 YSLEER. This CDR3 has 14 amino acids. The V gene end was trimmed by 3 bases and the J gene end by 4 bases; junction bases not matched to a gene: 4. The CDR3 protein is CASSHRGTADTQYF. The CDR3 nucleotides read TGCGCCAGCAGCCACAGGGGGACCGCAGATACGCAGTATTTT.

The genes are TRBV28 and TRBJ2-7; TRBD1 matches at 8 bases. From germline, CDR1 is MDHEN and CDR2 SYDVKM. The ends lost 3 bases at V and 4 bases at J; junction bases unmatched: 8. The CDR3 runs 15 residues. CDR3 sequence reads: CASSFLQQGGYEQYF. The DNA of the CDR3 is TGTGCCAGCAGTTTCCTCCAACAGGGGGGTTACGAGCAGTACTTC.

The chain joins TRBV11-3 to TRBJ2-2; 11 bases are a match to TRBD1. Trimming took 6 bases from V and 6 from J; bases not matched to a gene: 9. Germline assignment: CDR1 SGHNT and CDR2 YENEEA. This CDR3 has 16 amino acids. The CDR3 DNA reads TGTGCCAGCAGTCCTAGGACAGGGGGCAATGCCGGGGAGCTGTTTTTT. Translating it yields CASSPRTGGNAGELFF.

The sample holds one count of this clone. The chain carries TRBV5-1 and TRBJ2-7; D is possibly TRBD1 (6 bases). The CDR3 runs 16 residues. The germline CDR1 and CDR2 sequences are SGHRS and YFSETQ. The V gene lost 4 bases and the J gene lost 3 bases, with 20 bases spanning the gap. CDR3 bases: TGCGCCAGCAGCCCACAACCACTAGGACAGATCTACGAGCAGTACTTC. It is translated as CASSPQPLGQIYEQYF.

The sample holds a few counts of this clone. The chain recombines TRBV5-1 with TRBJ2-1; D possibly corresponds to TRBD2 (6 bases). The CDR3 runs to 16 residues. Trimming stripped 0 bases from V and 6 bases from J, with 16 bases between. CDR1 and CDR2 from the germline V gene are SGHRS and YFSETQ. The CDR3 spells CASSLGLGGVGNEQFF. CDR3 coding DNA: TGCGCCAGCAGCTTGGGTTTGGGCGGGGTAGGCAATGAGCAGTTCTTC.

To note about this clone: Other DNA sequences within the sample encode an identical CDR3. The CDR3 here is CASSLLQETQYF. The CDR3 DNA is TGTGCCAGCAGTTTACTCCAAGAGACCCAGTACTTC. V gene TRBV28 combines with J gene TRBJ2-5; no clear D gene. Germline CDR1 and CDR2: MDHEN and SYDVKM. Trimming cost V 2 bases and J 1 base, with 2 bases left between them. The CDR3 consists of 12 residues. The full variable domain, in which reference TRBV28 and TRBJ2-5 provide the parts outside the CDR3, is DVKVTQSSRYLVKRTGEKVFLECVQDMDHENMFWYRQDPGLGLRLIYFSYDVKMKEKGDIPEGYSVSREKKERFSLILESASTNQTSMYLCASSLLQETQYFGPGTRLLVL.

This clone was detected a few times. The CDR3 region is CASSRDRASEQYF. CDR3 nucleotides: TGTGCCAGTAGTCGGGACAGGGCCAGCGAGCAGTACTTC. The chain is built from TRBV19 and TRBJ2-7; TRBD1 matches 9 bases. CDR3 length: 13 residues. J lost 6 bases, V lost 5 bases, and 5 bases had no gene match. Germline V lookup: CDR1 LNHDA, CDR2 SQIVND (reference sequence).

The J gene is TRBJ1-2, the V gene TRBV5-6; a possible D gene is TRBD1 (6 bases). The CDR3 is 14 amino acids. CDR1 SGHDT and CDR2 YYEEEE come from the germline V gene. V was cut by 4 bases and J by 4 bases, with 14 bases left in between. The CDR3 reads CASSQNTGFYGYTF. CDR3 DNA sequence: TGTGCCAGCAGCCAAAACACAGGGTTCTATGGCTACACCTTC.

This chain joins TRBV7-8 and TRBJ2-2; 13 bases match TRBD2. J was trimmed by 7 bases and V by 5 bases; bases with no gene match: 16. The CDR3 runs to 19 residues. In germline, CDR1 is SGHVS, CDR2 FQNEAQ. DNA of the CDR3: TGTGCCAGCAGCGGATTGAAGCACGGGACTAGCGGGACCGGCGGGGAGCTGTTTTTT. It codes for CASSGLKHGTSGTGGELFF.

The chain carries TRBV10-3 and TRBJ2-1, with a weak D call TRBD1 (5 bases). Trimming stripped 3 bases from V and 5 bases from J, with 8 bases between. CDR3 length: 13 amino acids. Germline loops: CDR1 ENHRY, CDR2 SYGVKD. Here the CDR3 reads CAISDLGDNEQFF. In DNA, the CDR3 is TGTGCCATCAGTGACCTAGGGGACAATGAGCAGTTCTTC.

The chain combines TRBV7-9 with TRBJ1-2; possibly TRBD1 for D (6 bases). Germline V gene lookup returns CDR1 SEHNR and CDR2 FQNEAQ (reference sequence). The CDR3 covers 12 residues. The V end was cut by 9 bases, the J end by 6 bases, with 14 bases between. The CDR3: CASGQLRHGYTF. The DNA of the CDR3 is TGTGCCAGTGGACAGTTAAGGCATGGCTACACCTTC.

V is TRBV6-2 or TRBV6-3 and J is TRBJ2-1, with 7 nucleotides matching TRBD2. The J segment lost 10 bases and the V segment lost 2 bases, leaving 8 bases of the junction unmatched. The germline V gene has CDR1 MNHEY and CDR2 SVGEGT. This CDR3 has 14 amino acids. CDR3 nucleotides: TGTGCCAGCAGTTACCAGCGGGAAGGTTCGGAGCAGTTCTTC. Protein product: CASSYQREGSEQFF.

The count of this clone is one. The chain joins TRBV5-6 to TRBJ2-5; D call uncertain. V lost 1 base and J lost 0, with 7 bases in between. The CDR3 runs to 14 residues. CDR1 SGHDT and CDR2 YYEEEE come from the germline V gene. CDR3 in DNA: TGTGCCAGCAGCTTGAGAGGAAACCAAGAGACCCAGTACTTC. It encodes CASSLRGNQETQYF. The full variable domain, in which reference TRBV5-6 and TRBJ2-5 provide the parts outside the CDR3, is DAGVTQSPTHLIKTRGQQVTLRCSPKSGHDTVSWYQQALGQGPQFIFQYYEEEERQRGNFPDRFSGHQFPNYSSELNVNALLLGDSALYLCASSLRGNQETQYFGPGTRLLVL.

The rearrangement links TRBV28 to TRBJ1-4; D remains ambiguous. The CDR3 totals 15 residues. CDR1 is MDHEN, CDR2 SYDVKM, per germline. V dropped 2 bases and J dropped 5 bases, with 12 bases sitting between them. CDR3 in amino acids: CASSLPLGPNEKLFF. Written as DNA, the CDR3 is TGTGCCAGCAGTTTACCGCTTGGGCCAAATGAAAAACTGTTTTTT.

This clone was counted a single time. This chain joins TRBV27 and TRBJ2-7, with D tentatively TRBD1 (6 bases). Germline V gene lookup returns CDR1 MNHEY and CDR2 SMNVEV (reference sequence). V was pared by 2 bases and J by 4 bases, with 9 bases between. The CDR3 covers 13 residues. In DNA form, the CDR3 reads TGTGCCAGCAGTTTAGAACAGGGATACGAGCAGTACTTC. Translation gives CASSLEQGYEQYF.

This clone was picked up a small number of times. The chain employs TRBV13 and TRBJ1-2; unclear D gene. From germline, CDR1 is PRHDT and CDR2 FYEKMQ (reference sequence). V dropped 5 bases and J dropped 3 bases, with 10 bases sitting between them. CDR3 length equals 13 residues. CDR3 loop: CASSLPRDYGYTF. Written as DNA, the CDR3 is TGTGCCAGCAGCCTGCCACGGGACTATGGCTACACCTTC. Full variable domain (remainder filled in from reference TRBV13 and TRBJ1-2): AAGVIQSPRHLIKEKRETATLKCYPIPRHDTVYWYQQGPGQDPQFLISFYEKMQSDKGSIPDRFSAQQFSDYHSELNMSSLELGDSALYFCASSLPRDYGYTFGSGTRLTVV.

The chain links TRBV5-1 to TRBJ2-7; a weak D match, TRBD2 (6 bases). Trimming removed 4 bases at V and 6 bases at J, with 23 bases between. The germline V gene has CDR1 SGHRS and CDR2 YFSETQ. The CDR3 runs 16 residues. The CDR3 region has the DNA TGCGCCAGCAGCGCGGAGGGACGCCTCGGAGGGGTCGAGCAGTACTTC. Its protein product is CASSAEGRLGGVEQYF.

This sequence joins TRBV12-3 or TRBV12-4 and TRBJ2-7; unclear D gene. This CDR3 is built from 11 residues. Trimming stripped 6 bases from V and 10 bases from J, with 13 bases between. Written as DNA, the CDR3 is TGTGCCAGCAGCAGTCCCAACGTACAGTACTTC. Translated: CASSSPNVQYF.

J is TRBJ2-7 and V is TRBV6-6, with TRBD2 matching over 8 bases. This CDR3 comprises 13 residues. Germline assignment: CDR1 MNHNY and CDR2 SVGAGI (reference sequence). Trimming removed 6 bases from V and 7 bases from J; junction bases left unmatched: 8. The DNA of the CDR3 is TGTGCCAGCAGGTCCAGCGGGAGTCAGGAGCAGTACTTC. Residues: CASRSSGSQEQYF.